Below, 30 T cell receptor beta chains from the same sample are listed, as sequenced in a study of blood T cell repertoires in COVID-19 (dated by TCRdb to about 2020). Library prep was done by the immunoSEQ multiplex PCR assay. The clones in this table, taken by TCRdb from immuneACCESS, are in-frame only. Not every clone is retained; where verified, under half of the shortfall comes from an unresolved V gene, and the cause of the rest is unknown. For this sample the table gives roughly 310,000 clones, of which 75% to 90% were detected only once. The ten largest clones add up to around a tenth of the sample. Sequenced: PBMCs or T cells enriched from blood (not recorded which). Every receptor here comes from a woman aged 40 to 50 who had recovered from COVID-19.

This chain joins TRBV7-9 and TRBJ2-3, with D unresolved. Germline assignment: CDR1 SEHNR and CDR2 FQNEAQ (reference sequence). V shed 2 bases and J shed 1 base, with 10 bases lying between them. This CDR3 has 15 amino acids. The CDR3 nucleotides are TGTGCCAGCAGCTTACTGGCCCCACGCACAGATACGCAGTATTTT. The encoded protein is CASSLLAPRTDTQYF.

The chain employs TRBV30 and TRBJ1-3; a possible D gene is TRBD1 (5 bases). The germline V gene encodes CDR1 GTSNPN and CDR2 SVGIG (reference sequence). CDR3 length: 13 amino acids. The V end lost 4 bases, the J end lost 2 bases, and 9 bases lay between the germline ends. The CDR3 here is CAWTPGTGNTIYF. The CDR3 DNA reads TGTGCCTGGACCCCAGGGACTGGAAACACCATATATTTT.

The chain combines TRBV11-2 with TRBJ1-4; D uncertain. Deletions cut 1 base from V and 8 bases from J, with 11 bases between. This CDR3 comprises 14 residues. Germline CDR1 is SGHAT and CDR2 is FQNNGV. The CDR3 loop is CASSLAGTWEKLFF. In DNA, the CDR3 is TGTGCCAGCAGCTTAGCGGGTACTTGGGAAAAACTGTTTTTT.

In the case of this clone: Other DNA sequences in this specimen translate into the identical CDR3. The chain combines TRBV5-1 with TRBJ2-5; D ambiguous. Trimming left V 2 bases short and J 1 base short, with 6 bases between. The germline gives CDR1 SGHRS, CDR2 YFSETQ. This CDR3 contains 13 residues. As DNA, the CDR3 is TGCGCCAGCAGCTTTTCCAGCCAAGAGACCCAGTACTTC. Its translation is CASSFSSQETQYF.

The chain is built from TRBV6-5 and TRBJ1-1; 7 nucleotides align to TRBD1. The CDR3 runs to 13 residues. The germline CDR1 and CDR2 sequences are MNHEY and SVGAGI. With V trimmed by 6 bases and J by 6 bases, 7 bases remained unmatched. The CDR3 DNA reads TGTGCCAGCAGCTCAGGACAGGTCTCTGAAGCTTTCTTT. Translation: CASSSGQVSEAFF.

This chain uses TRBV18 with TRBJ2-1; D is unclear. The CDR3 loop spans 15 amino acids. CDR1 is KGHSH and CDR2 is LQKENI in the germline V gene. V lost 6 bases and J 0 bases, leaving 12 bases between the germline ends. The CDR3 nucleotides are TGTGCCAGCTCGATTGGTCCGAGCTCCTACAATGAGCAGTTCTTC. It specifies CASSIGPSSYNEQFF.

The chain couples TRBV10-3 to TRBJ1-4; 7 bases match TRBD1. The junction had 9 bases not matched to a gene; V was cut back by 6 bases and J by 5 bases. CDR3 length equals 15 residues. Germline V CDR1 and CDR2: ENHRY, SYGVKD. The CDR3 sequence is CAIRSGTGVNEKLFF. CDR3 DNA sequence: TGTGCCATCAGGTCTGGAACAGGGGTCAATGAAAAACTGTTTTTT.

The rearrangement uses TRBV9 and TRBJ1-6; 7 bases match TRBD1. CDR1 and CDR2 from the germline V gene are SGDLS and YYNGEE. V was pared by 0 bases and J by 13 bases, with 10 bases of the junction left unmatched. This CDR3 has 15 residues. Written as DNA, the CDR3 is TGTGCCAGCAGCGTAGGTGGGACGGGACAGTCCCCCCTCCACTTT. As protein: CASSVGGTGQSPLHF.

This chain connects TRBV30 to TRBJ2-7; a possible D gene is TRBD1 (7 bases). The CDR3 is made up of 14 amino acids. CDR1 and CDR2 from the germline V gene are GTSNPN and SVGIG (reference sequence). V gave up 1 base and J gave up 6 bases, with 16 bases separating them. CDR3 DNA: TGTGCCTGGAGTGCGGGGGACAGTCTTGTCGAGCAGTACTTC. Protein: CAWSAGDSLVEQYF.

This clone has just a few counts. The J gene is TRBJ1-2, the V gene TRBV29-1; D is perhaps TRBD1 (5 bases). The CDR3 sequence is 11 residues long. In germline, CDR1 is SQVTM, CDR2 ANQGSEA. The V and J ends lost 2 bases and 8 bases respectively, with 9 bases between them. Written as DNA, the CDR3 is TGCAGCGTTGAAAGGGGTGGGGGCTACACCTTC. Its translation is CSVERGGGYTF.

V usage is TRBV11-3 and J usage is TRBJ1-1; D may be TRBD1 (6 bases). Germline values: CDR1 SGHNT, CDR2 YENEEA. Trimming shortened V by 5 bases and J by 0 bases, and 19 bases separated the two germline ends. The CDR3 is 17 amino acids. CDR3 sequence (DNA): TGTGCCAGCAGCCCCGGGTGGGGGGGGCTTATGAACACTGAAGCTTTCTTT. As protein: CASSPGWGGLMNTEAFF.

For this clone: An end of the junction does not agree with germline; a read error may underlie this. The rearrangement links TRBV28 to TRBJ1-1, with 7 bases matching TRBD1. CDR1 and CDR2 from the germline V gene are MDHEN and SYDVKM. This CDR3 comprises 14 residues. The DNA for the CDR3 is TGTGCCAGCAGTTTAAGGGGGCACACCCCCAAGGTGGTCTTT. Translating gives CASSLRGHTPKVVF.

The chain uses TRBV27 and TRBJ2-7; the match to TRBD1 covers 7 bases. V lost 2 bases to trimming and J lost 0 bases; unmatched junction nucleotides: 1. Germline V gives CDR1 MNHEY, CDR2 SMNVEV (reference sequence). This CDR3 comprises 14 residues. The CDR3 DNA sequence: TGTGCCAGCAGTTTAAGGGGGCGCTCCTACGAGCAGTACTTC. It translates to CASSLRGRSYEQYF.

J is TRBJ2-1 and V is TRBV10-1; 12 bases are shared with TRBD1. CDR3 length: 19 amino acids. Germline V gene lookup returns CDR1 WNHNN and CDR2 SYGVQD (reference sequence). With V trimmed by 0 bases and J by 9 bases, 15 bases remained unmatched. The CDR3 here is CASSESGQGAFPAGCEQFF. CDR3 nucleotide sequence: TGCGCCAGCAGTGAGTCGGGACAGGGGGCATTCCCAGCAGGATGTGAGCAGTTCTTC.

This clone was observed a single time. The CDR3 loop reads CASSYGEGEKLFF. The CDR3 nucleotides are TGTGCCAGCAGTTACGGTGAGGGTGAAAAACTGTTTTTT. This chain uses TRBV27 with TRBJ1-4; no definite D call. CDR1 and CDR2 (germline): MNHEY, SMNVEV (reference sequence). Trimming removed 4 bases at V and 7 bases at J, with 10 bases between. CDR3 length: 13 residues. Combining the CDR3 with reference TRBV27 and TRBJ1-4 gives the whole variable domain EAQVTQNPRYLITVTGKKLTVTCSQNMNHEYMSWYRQDPGLGLRQIYYSMNVEVTDKGDVPEGYKVSRKEKRNFPLILESPSPNQTSLYFCASSYGEGEKLFFGSGTQLSVL.

The sample holds a few counts of this clone. The rearrangement uses TRBV28 and TRBJ2-7; TRBD2 is a possible D gene (5 bases). CDR3 size: 14 residues. V shed 3 bases and J shed 3 bases, with 12 bases lying between them. Germline loops: CDR1 MDHEN, CDR2 SYDVKM. In nucleotides, the CDR3 is TGTGCCAGCAGTTTTAGCGAGTTGGGCTACGAGCAGTACTTC. This sequence encodes CASSFSELGYEQYF.

This chain uses TRBV5-1 with TRBJ2-7; perhaps TRBD1 as D (6 bases). With 4 bases removed from V and 3 bases from J, the gap between germline ends came to 14 bases. CDR1 and CDR2 (germline): SGHRS, YFSETQ. This CDR3 is 14 amino acids long. CDR3 protein: CASSTGPDSYEQYF. The CDR3 nucleotides read TGCGCCAGCAGCACCGGCCCGGACAGCTACGAGCAGTACTTC.

The V gene is TRBV6-5, the J gene TRBJ2-7; D gene uncertain. Between the trimmed V and J ends, which lost 10 bases and 5 bases, there was a span of 12 bases. The CDR3 spans 11 residues. CDR1 is MNHEY, CDR2 SVGAGI, per germline. The CDR3 protein is CATRLLDEQYF. The CDR3 bases are TGTGCCACTAGACTCCTCGACGAGCAGTACTTC.

J is TRBJ2-2 and V is TRBV9; D might be TRBD2 (5 bases). Germline assignment: CDR1 SGDLS and CDR2 YYNGEE. The length of the CDR3 is 15 residues. The V end was cut by 4 bases, the J end by 1 base, with 11 bases between. CDR3 loop: CASSPGGLNTGELFF. The CDR3 region has the DNA TGTGCCAGCAGCCCTGGCGGACTGAACACCGGGGAGCTGTTTTTT.

The chain's CDR3 is CASSGGASEPQHF. The DNA for the CDR3 is TGCGCCAGCAGCGGTGGGGCGAGTGAGCCCCAGCATTTT. V gene TRBV23-1 combines with J gene TRBJ1-5, with TRBD1 as a possible D gene (5 bases). TRBV23-1 is given ORF status, its function remaining uncertain. The CDR3 is 13 amino acids. Trimming shortened V by 6 bases and J by 8 bases, and 14 bases separated the two germline ends.

The rearrangement uses TRBV15 and TRBJ2-7, with 9 nucleotides matching TRBD2. The CDR3 has 15 amino acids. Per germline, CDR1 LNHNV and CDR2 YYDKDF (reference sequence). J lost 0 bases, V lost 0 bases, and 0 bases had no gene match. In DNA, the CDR3 is TGTGCCACCAGCAGAGATAGCGGGAGCTCCTACGAGCAGTACTTC. Amino acids: CATSRDSGSSYEQYF.

The V call is TRBV27, the J call TRBJ2-7; 8 positions agree with TRBD2. Germline CDR1 reads MNHEY; CDR2 reads SMNVEV (reference sequence). V dropped 6 bases and J dropped 1; count of bases not matched to a gene: 8. The CDR3 spans 15 residues. This CDR3 is CASRQLGTSSYEQYF. CDR3 in DNA: TGTGCCAGCAGACAACTCGGGACTAGTTCCTACGAGCAGTACTTC.

The J gene is TRBJ2-3, the V gene TRBV19; D is undetermined. The V end lost 3 bases, the J end lost 1 base, and 5 bases lay between the germline ends. CDR3 length: 13 amino acids. Germline CDR1 and CDR2: LNHDA and SQIVND (reference sequence). The CDR3 here is CASSMTGTDTQYF. CDR3 DNA sequence: TGTGCCAGTAGTATGACTGGCACAGATACGCAGTATTTT.

This rearrangement joins TRBV4-3 to TRBJ1-2; D is undetermined. Germline V gene lookup returns CDR1 LGHNA and CDR2 YSLEER. The CDR3 covers 15 residues. V was clipped by 0 bases and J by 4 bases, with 12 bases between them. The CDR3 nucleotides are TGCGCCAGCAGCCAAGAACGAGGGTTGAGCTATGGCTACACCTTC. It yields the protein CASSQERGLSYGYTF.

J is TRBJ2-7 and V is TRBV3-1 (or the pseudogene TRBV3-2), with D perhaps TRBD2 (5 bases). CDR1 and CDR2 (germline): LGHDT, YNNKEL (reference sequence). This CDR3 is built from 15 residues. V lost 0 bases and J 2 bases, leaving 11 bases between the germline ends. CDR3: CASSQDFGGPYEQYF. The CDR3 nucleotides read TGTGCCAGCAGCCAAGATTTCGGAGGTCCCTACGAGCAGTACTTC.

The chain recombines TRBV4-2 with TRBJ1-4, with D tentatively TRBD1 (5 bases). Per the germline V gene, CDR1 is LGHNA and CDR2 is YNFKEQ. CDR3 length: 16 residues. Between the trimmed V and J ends, which lost 0 bases and 12 bases, there was a span of 20 bases. CDR3 in DNA: TGTGCCAGCAGCCAAGAAATCGGGGGAAGGCCAACGGAACTGTTTTTT. It translates to CASSQEIGGRPTELFF.

This chain joins TRBV6-2 or TRBV6-3 and TRBJ1-2; 12 bases match TRBD1. The CDR3 consists of 14 residues. Germline V CDR1 and CDR2: MNHEY, SVGEGT. V lost 5 bases, J lost 14 bases, and 12 bases stayed unmatched. The CDR3 DNA reads TGTGCCAGCAGTCCCTCAGGGACAGGGGGCGCTGGGACCTTC. Amino acid sequence: CASSPSGTGGAGTF.

The V call is TRBV7-2, the J call TRBJ2-1; 9 nucleotides match TRBD2. The CDR3 runs 15 residues. Germline V gene lookup returns CDR1 SGHTA and CDR2 FQGNSA. Trimming removed 7 bases from V and 9 bases from J; junction bases left unmatched: 13. The CDR3 nucleotides are TGTGCCAGCATCCTAACATCCGGGACTAGCTTTGAGCAGTTCTTC. Its protein product is CASILTSGTSFEQFF.

V is TRBV29-1 and J is TRBJ1-5; a possible D gene is TRBD1 (6 bases). The CDR3 length is 17 residues. Germline loops: CDR1 SQVTM, CDR2 ANQGSEA. Trimming pared 3 bases from V and 7 bases from J, leaving 25 bases between. The CDR3 spells CSVEGRGQPWKTQPQHF. The CDR3 DNA follows: TGCAGCGTTGAGGGCAGGGGCCAACCCTGGAAAACCCAGCCCCAGCATTTT.

This sequence joins TRBV11-1 and TRBJ2-7; TRBD1 agrees at 9 bases. Germline CDR1 is SGHAT and CDR2 is FQDESV (reference sequence). V lost 5 bases to trimming and J lost 3 bases; unmatched junction nucleotides: 2. The CDR3 contains 13 residues. The CDR3, as DNA: TGTGCCAGCAGCGGGACAGGGTTCTACGAGCAGTACTTC. It yields the protein CASSGTGFYEQYF.